This T cell receptor beta chain was observed in a study of Ad26.COV2.S vaccination and SARS-CoV-2 variants. Study information: Participant was drawn from the COV1001 Ad26.COV2.S trial arm.

The treatment is: some 19 received Ad26.COV2.S at low or high dose, single or two shots; about 5 received placebo; per-sample allocation not given. Sampling took place 63 days after the first vaccine or placebo injection. The shot given was an Ad26 vector that makes Wuhan-strain SARS-CoV-2 spike. The study's findings and limits: Participants in the vaccine arm had higher spike-specific TCR breadth; placebo recipients had lower.

The CDR3 totals 14 residues. Trimming at V came to 0 bases and at J to 6 bases, leaving 5 bases not matched to a gene. The germline CDR1 and CDR2 sequences are MNHNS and SASEGT. Assay: immunoSEQ multiplex PCR; the TCRdb copy retains only in-frame clones and omits some. The repertoire has a few hundred thousand clones, more than 75% of them found once; the top ten carry about 3.4%. With regard to this clone: The antigen is not known.

The sequencing here drew on peripheral blood, taken in a trial of Ad26.COV2.S vaccine versus placebo. The source of this sequence is a person aged 18-65 years who received the Ad26.COV2.S COVID-19 vaccine or a placebo. The chain employs TRBV6-1 and TRBJ2-7, with TRBD1 matching over 7 bases. CDR3 amino acids: CASSEAGQRSEQYF. The CDR3 DNA is TGTGCCAGCAGTGAAGCGGGACAGCGAAGCGAGCAGTACTTC.